A selection of T cell receptor beta chains follows, all from one sample in a study of CD8 T cells in ankylosing spondylitis. In TCRdb, the 5' RACE reads were re-called with MiXCR into one record per CDR3 protein. The data contain approximately 200,000 distinct CDR3 sequences, more than 10% of them seen just once; the ten biggest clones take up about 15%. Sequencing was carried out using blood, either unsorted or a sorted T cell fraction (not recorded which). These receptors all stem from a male donor with ankylosing spondylitis or in good health (not recorded which). The CDR3 runs from the conserved cysteine through the conserved F or W. The order of the fields is clone size, D gene, V gene, J gene, CDR3 length, CDR3 DNA, CDR3 protein. A D gene is named only where the DNA matches it firmly. Rows give clone size only sometimes, using once, few, many, or a class for an expanded clone.

.,TRBD2,TRBV2,TRBJ2-7,14,TGTGCCGTTGCACTAGCGGGGAGCTCCTACGAGCAGTACTTC,CAVALAGSSYEQYF
few,.,TRBV5-4,TRBJ1-2,15,TGTGCCAGCAGCTTGGCGGGCGGGTCTAACTATGGCTACACCTTC,CASSLAGGSNYGYTF
.,TRBD1,TRBV29-1,TRBJ2-5,14,TGCAGCGTTGAAGGGGACAGTCCCCAAGAGACCCAGTACTTC,CSVEGDSPQETQYF
few,.,TRBV11-2,TRBJ2-7,13,TGTGCCAGCAGCTCCTTTTACTCCTACGAGCAGTACTTC,CASSSFYSYEQYF
.,.,TRBV5-1,TRBJ2-2,15,TGCGCCAGCAGCTTGCGGGACGATTGGACCGGGGAGCTGTTTTTT,CASSLRDDWTGELFF
many,.,TRBV6-1,TRBJ1-3,15,TGTGCCAGCAGTGAAGCAGAAGGCTCTGGAAACACCATATATTTT,CASSEAEGSGNTIYF
few,.,TRBV2,TRBJ2-7,14,TGTGCCAGCAGTGAGTATAAAAGCTCCTACGAGCAGTACTTC,CASSEYKSSYEQYF
once,.,TRBV2,TRBJ2-7,15,TGTGCCAGCAGTGCGCGGGTCCTCGGATCCTACGAGCAGTACTTC,CASSARVLGSYEQYF
many,TRBD1,TRBV29-1,TRBJ1-2,13,TGCAGCGTTGTAACAGGGGAAAGCTATGGCTACACCTTC,CSVVTGESYGYTF
.,.,TRBV5-1,TRBJ1-1,14,TGCGCCAGCAGCTTGGGCACTCAGAACACTGAAGCTTTCTTT,CASSLGTQNTEAFF
few,TRBD2,TRBV4-1,TRBJ2-7,16,TGCGCCAGCAGCCAAGATGTTTGGACTAGCGCCGACGAGCAGTACTTC,CASSQDVWTSADEQYF
.,TRBD1,TRBV12-3/TRBV12-4,TRBJ2-5,15,TGTGCCAGCAGTCCCCGACAGGGTTCCAGGGGGACCCAGTACTTC,CASSPRQGSRGTQYF
.,.,TRBV10-2,TRBJ2-7,15,TGCGCCAGCAACGGGCAGGGAAGGTTGGCTGACGAGCAGTACTTC,CASNGQGRLADEQYF
.,TRBD1,TRBV29-1,TRBJ2-7,14,TGCAGCGTTGAAGTCAACCAGGGGGCTTACGAGCAGTACTTC,CSVEVNQGAYEQYF
.,.,TRBV20-1,TRBJ2-7,11,TGCAGTGCCACCTTCCTCGTCGAGCAGTACTTC,CSATFLVEQYF
many,.,TRBV12-3/TRBV12-4,TRBJ2-2,14,TGTGCCAGCAGTGCTTCCTGGACAACCGGGGAGCTGTTTTTT,CASSASWTTGELFF
many,TRBD1,TRBV12-3/TRBV12-4,TRBJ1-1,14,TGTGCCAGCCTACTAGGGACAGGGAGCACTGAAGCTTTCTTT,CASLLGTGSTEAFF
.,.,TRBV6-1,TRBJ1-1,15,TGTGCCAGCAGTGCTGGGAACACAGGAGGGTCTGAAGCTTTCTTT,CASSAGNTGGSEAFF
few,.,TRBV27,TRBJ2-7,16,TGTGCCAGCAGTTTATCGGAGCGTATAAGCTCCTACGAGCAGTACTTC,CASSLSERISSYEQYF
.,.,TRBV3-1,TRBJ1-3,16,TGTGCCAGCAGCCCCGCGGGGACATCTCTTGGAAACACCATATATTTT,CASSPAGTSLGNTIYF
few,TRBD1,TRBV12-3/TRBV12-4,TRBJ2-1,13,TGTGCCAGCAGTCTTTTGGGACAGGGGGATCCGTTCTTC,CASSLLGQGDPFF
few,.,TRBV12-5,TRBJ1-1,13,TGTGCTAGTGGTCTCGACACGGACACTGAAGCTTTCTTT,CASGLDTDTEAFF
many,.,TRBV12-3/TRBV12-4,TRBJ2-4,13,TGTGCCAGCAACCTAGGGGTTAGAAACATTCAGTACTTC,CASNLGVRNIQYF
few,TRBD2,TRBV29-1,TRBJ2-1,15,TGCAGCGTTGAGACCGGGACTACTCCATACAATGAGCAGTTCTTC,CSVETGTTPYNEQFF
.,TRBD2,TRBV29-1,TRBJ2-7,14,TGCAGTGCCAAGGGACTAGCGGGGACCTACGAGCAGTACTTC,CSAKGLAGTYEQYF
few,.,TRBV5-1,TRBJ2-1,12,TGCGCCAGCAGCTTGGGAGACGCCCGGCGGTTCTTC,CASSLGDARRFF
many,TRBD2,TRBV6-4,TRBJ2-3,15,TGTGCCAGCGGCGGGACTAGCGGGGGACTCGATACGCAGTATTTT,CASGGTSGGLDTQYF
few,TRBD2,TRBV7-9,TRBJ2-3,16,TGTGCCAGCAGCTTATATGATAGCGGGGTGACAGATACGCAGTATTTT,CASSLYDSGVTDTQYF
.,.,TRBV7-9,TRBJ1-1,15,TGTGCCAGCAGCGCATCAGGGGAGAGCTACACTGAAGCTTTCTTT,CASSASGESYTEAFF
.,TRBD1,TRBV5-6,TRBJ1-2,15,TGTGCCAGCAGCTTGGAGGCAGGGCAGGGGGATGGCTACACCTTC,CASSLEAGQGDGYTF
.,.,TRBV6-6,TRBJ2-1,13,TGTGCCAGCAGTTACGTGAGGACTGGTGAGCAGTTCTTC,CASSYVRTGEQFF
few,.,TRBV12-3/TRBV12-4,TRBJ1-1,16,TGTGCCAGCTCGAACGCTTGGAAGACGCTGAACACTGAAGCTTTCTTT,CASSNAWKTLNTEAFF
.,.,TRBV7-7,TRBJ2-2,16,TGTGCCAGCAGCTTGGGTGGAACCCCTTCCCTCGGGGAGCTGTTTTTT,CASSLGGTPSLGELFF
.,.,TRBV29-1,TRBJ1-2,12,TGCAGCGTTGGATTGGCAGGGGAGGGCTACACCTTC,CSVGLAGEGYTF
.,.,TRBV7-9,TRBJ2-2,15,TGTGCCAGCAGCCCTAGGACGGGGGTCACCGGGGAGCTGTTTTTT,CASSPRTGVTGELFF
.,.,TRBV5-1,TRBJ2-5,14,TGCGCCAGCAGTAGTTTCGGGGACGGGGAGACCCAGTACTTC,CASSSFGDGETQYF
.,.,TRBV10-3,TRBJ2-7,17,TGTGCCATCAGTGAGTCAATAAGGCAGACGGTGGTTTACGAGCAGTACTTC,CAISESIRQTVVYEQYF
.,TRBD1,TRBV29-1,TRBJ1-2,15,TGCAGCGTTGGGCTGACAGGGTCCCTCTACTATGGCTACACCTTC,CSVGLTGSLYYGYTF
many,TRBD1,TRBV10-3,TRBJ2-7,19,TGTGCCATCAGTGAGTCGACGGCTTATGACAGGACAGGGGGATACGAGCAGTACTTC,CAISESTAYDRTGGYEQYF
.,.,TRBV7-9,TRBJ2-7,12,TGTGCCAGCAGCCGTCGTTTGAACGAGCAGTACTTC,CASSRRLNEQYF
.,.,TRBV7-9,TRBJ2-5,15,TGTGCCAGCAGCTTAGCGGGGGGGCCCGCAGAGACCCAGTACTTC,CASSLAGGPAETQYF